This is a list of T cell receptor beta chains from one sample in a study of T cell responses to AZD1222 COVID-19 vaccine. Repertoires were generated with immunoSEQ multiplex PCR, while TCRdb's copy carries only in-frame clones and drops some. The sample consists of 50,000 to 65,000 clones, approximately 85% of them appearing once. Here the sequenced sample was peripheral blood, taken 28 days after the second AZD1222 dose. The receptors were gathered from an adult who received the AZD1222 COVID-19 vaccine. Each CDR3 is given with its conserved first and last residue. A D gene is named only where the DNA matches it firmly. The size entry is marked missing in some rows and otherwise reads once, few, many or a size class.

j_call v_call cdr3_length clone_size d_call cdr3_nt cdr3_aa
TRBJ2-5 TRBV3-1/TRBV3-2 15 - TRBD1 TGTGCCAGCAGTCCATCGGCAGGGGGAGAGGAGACCCAGTACTTC CASSPSAGGEETQYF
TRBJ2-7 TRBV7-2 14 - TRBD1 TGTGCCAGCAGCTTTCGACAGGGGGGGTACGAGCAGTACTTC CASSFRQGGYEQYF
TRBJ2-1 TRBV24-1 13 - - TGTGCCACCAGTGACCCCCCAAGCAATGAGCAGTTCTTC CATSDPPSNEQFF
TRBJ1-4 TRBV18 15 - - TGTGCCAGCTCCGGAGACCCCGGGCGGGTTGAAAAACTGTTTTTT CASSGDPGRVEKLFF
TRBJ2-1 TRBV30 11 - - TGTGCCTGGAGTCAGCGTACTGAGCAGTTCTTC CAWSQRTEQFF
TRBJ2-1 TRBV9 15 - - TGTGCCAGCAGCGTAGCGGTGGGGGCATCGGGTGAGCAGTTCTTC CASSVAVGASGEQFF
TRBJ2-1 TRBV28 14 - - TGTGCCAGCACCCGGGGTTGGGGGAACAATGAGCAGTTCTTC CASTRGWGNNEQFF
TRBJ1-4 TRBV20-1 11 - - TGCAGTGCTAGATATGGGGAAAAACTGTTTTTT CSARYGEKLFF
TRBJ2-2 TRBV11-2 14 once - TGTGCCAGCAGCCCCGGCACTTCTACCGGGGAGCTGTTTTTT CASSPGTSTGELFF
TRBJ1-1 TRBV28 14 - - TGTGCCACCGAACCGGGACACGCGAACACTGAAGCTTTCTTT CATEPGHANTEAFF
TRBJ2-3 TRBV5-1 15 once - TGCGCCAGCAGCTTGTATTCAGGGGCCACAGATACGCAGTATTTT CASSLYSGATDTQYF
TRBJ2-7 TRBV28 14 few TRBD1 TGTGCCAGCAGTTCTAGGACAGGGCGGGGCGAGCAGTACTTC CASSSRTGRGEQYF
TRBJ1-3 TRBV18 18 - - TGTGCCAGCTCACCACCGGGGGGGCCATGGGCCCTCGGAAACACCATATATTTT CASSPPGGPWALGNTIYF
TRBJ2-1 TRBV7-9 16 many TRBD1 TGTGCCAGCAGCAAGGACAGGGGCCCGACGGGGAATGAGCAGTTCTTC CASSKDRGPTGNEQFF
TRBJ2-1 TRBV7-8 17 once TRBD2 TGTGCCAGCAGATCCCATTTTAGGACTAGCACCTACAATGAGCAGTTCTTC CASRSHFRTSTYNEQFF
TRBJ2-1 TRBV12-3/TRBV12-4 12 - - TGTGCCAGCAGTTTAGACGGACCTGAGCAGTTCTTC CASSLDGPEQFF
TRBJ2-7 TRBV9 14 - - TGTGCCAGCAGCCCCCCCGGAGACCGCGGAGAGCAGTACTTC CASSPPGDRGEQYF
TRBJ2-3 TRBV15 17 - - TGTGCCACCAGCAGAGATTTACGGGAGATTCTGACAGATACGCAGTATTTT CATSRDLREILTDTQYF
TRBJ2-7 TRBV27 15 - TRBD1 TGTGCCAGCAGTTTGGTAGGACAGGTCCCCTACGAGCAGTACTTC CASSLVGQVPYEQYF
TRBJ2-1 TRBV24-1 17 - TRBD1 TGTGCCACCAGTGACCGACGGACAGGGGGCTCCTACAATGAGCAGTTCTTC CATSDRRTGGSYNEQFF
TRBJ2-5 TRBV6-5 15 - - TGTGCCAGCAGTTACCCCCGGTCACCTTCGGAGACCCAGTACTTC CASSYPRSPSETQYF
TRBJ1-4 TRBV7-2 15 - - TGTGCCAGCAGCTTAGCCGGGACGCCGGGAGAAAAACTGTTTTTT CASSLAGTPGEKLFF
TRBJ1-2 TRBV4-3 16 - - TGCGCCAGCAGCCAATGGGGTACAGGGCTTTTATATGGCTACACCTTC CASSQWGTGLLYGYTF
TRBJ1-1 TRBV20-1 14 - - TGCAGTGCTAGTCGGAACAGTGGGTATACTGAAGCTTTCTTT CSASRNSGYTEAFF
TRBJ1-2 TRBV5-1 12 - - TGCGCCAGCAGCCCGGATATTGGAGGCTACACCTTC CASSPDIGGYTF
TRBJ2-5 TRBV12-3/TRBV12-4 12 once - TGTGCCAGCAGTTTTGGTCAGCGCGACCAGTACTTC CASSFGQRDQYF
TRBJ1-2 TRBV24-1 14 - - TGTGCCACCAGTGATTTTAACAGCAACTATGGCTACACCTTC CATSDFNSNYGYTF
TRBJ2-1 TRBV28 14 - - TGTGCCAGCAGTTTTGGCGGGAAGGATTTTGGGCAGTTCTTC CASSFGGKDFGQFF
TRBJ2-7 TRBV7-8 14 - TRBD1 TGTGCCAGCAGCGGGGGACAGGGGATAGTCGAGCAGTACTTC CASSGGQGIVEQYF
TRBJ1-6 TRBV5-6 15 - TRBD1 TGTGCCAGCAGCGTCGGGACAGGGGGTAGATCACCCCTCCACTTT CASSVGTGGRSPLHF
TRBJ2-1 TRBV5-6 16 - - TGTGCCAGCAGCGAATCTCCGGGACACGTCTACAATGAGCAGTTCTTC CASSESPGHVYNEQFF
TRBJ2-7 TRBV5-6 19 - TRBD2 TGTGCCAGCAGCTCCGAGACAGGTACTTCTAAGCGGGAGAGGTGGGAGCAGTACTTC CASSSETGTSKRERWEQYF
TRBJ2-7 TRBV4-2 15 once - TGTGCCAGCAGCCAAGATCTGGGGGTGTGGGTCGAGCAGTACTTC CASSQDLGVWVEQYF
TRBJ2-3 TRBV29-1 12 - - TGCAGCCAAACCGGGTACACAGATACGCAGTATTTT CSQTGYTDTQYF
TRBJ1-4 TRBV28 14 - TRBD1 TGTGCCACCGGGACAGCCAAGAGAAATGAAAAACTGTTTTTT CATGTAKRNEKLFF
TRBJ1-1 TRBV6-5 11 few - TGTGCCAGCAGACAGAACACTGAAGCTTTCTTT CASRQNTEAFF
TRBJ2-7 TRBV30 12 - - TGTGCCTGGAAGGAGGCTACCTACGAGCAGTACTTC CAWKEATYEQYF
TRBJ2-5 TRBV2 14 - - TGTGCCAGCAGTGTAGGCCAGGTAGACGAGACCCAGTACTTC CASSVGQVDETQYF
TRBJ1-3 TRBV19 13 - - TGTGCCAGTACGGCAGGCTCTGGAAACACCATATATTTT CASTAGSGNTIYF
TRBJ2-2 TRBV11-3 16 once TRBD2 TGTGCCAGCAGCCCGACTAGCGGGGTTAACACCGGGGAGCTGTTTTTT CASSPTSGVNTGELFF
TRBJ2-3 TRBV6-1 17 - - TGTGCCAGCAGTGAATGGGGGGGCCTAGCTAGCACAGATACGCAGTATTTT CASSEWGGLASTDTQYF
TRBJ2-3 TRBV6-2/TRBV6-3 15 - TRBD1 TGTGCCAGCAGTCCGGGACAGGGGACCACAGATACGCAGTATTTT CASSPGQGTTDTQYF
TRBJ2-7 TRBV5-1 14 - TRBD1 TGCGCCAGCAGCTACGCTACAGGGGCGAGGGAGCAGTACTTC CASSYATGAREQYF
TRBJ2-7 TRBV15 15 - - TGTGCCACCAGCAGAGCAGGCACTAGTGCGGACGAGCAGTACTTC CATSRAGTSADEQYF
TRBJ1-3 TRBV27 18 once - TGTGCCAGCAGTTTCTCCCGTCACAGGTTTGAGTTTGGAAACACCATATATTTT CASSFSRHRFEFGNTIYF
TRBJ2-7 TRBV29-1 11 - - TGCAGCGTCTTGGGGGGGCTCGAGCAGTACTTC CSVLGGLEQYF
TRBJ1-1 TRBV27 15 - - TGTGCCAGCAGTTTATGGGGGAGCGGCGGCACTGAAGCTTTCTTT CASSLWGSGGTEAFF